Listed below are T cell receptor beta chains from one sample, sequenced in a study of T cell responses to AZD1222 COVID-19 vaccine. This table comes from immunoSEQ multiplex PCR, and its TCRdb copy is limited to in-frame clones, with some not included. The top ten clones hold 3.1% of a sample with approximately 98,000 clones, approximately 89% of them seen once. The sample was peripheral blood, taken on day 0 of MenACWY control vaccination. The receptor source for this set is an adult in good health. Each CDR3 is given with its conserved first and last residue. Each record gives: CDR3 length, V gene, J gene, clone size, D gene, CDR3 protein, CDR3 DNA. A D gene is named only where the DNA matches it firmly. The size of a clone is reported for some rows only, either as once, few or many, or as a class for expanded clones.

>13|TRBV27|TRBJ2-7|once|.
CASSLSKRSEQYF
TGTGCCAGCAGTTTATCGAAAAGGTCCGAGCAGTACTTC
>14|TRBV19|TRBJ1-2|.|.
CASSQGANIYGYTF
TGTGCCAGTAGTCAGGGCGCGAACATCTATGGCTACACCTTC
>15|TRBV18|TRBJ1-1|.|.
CASSPQLTRDTEAFF
TGTGCCAGCTCACCACAATTAACAAGAGACACTGAAGCTTTCTTT
>17|TRBV19|TRBJ2-3|once|TRBD2
CASSIDRGTSGTDTQYF
TGTGCCAGTAGTATAGATCGGGGGACTAGCGGGACAGATACGCAGTATTTT
>15|TRBV5-1|TRBJ2-2|.|TRBD1
CASSSGTGSTGELFF
TGCGCCAGCAGCTCGGGGACAGGGTCCACCGGGGAGCTGTTTTTT
>13|TRBV19|TRBJ2-3|.|.
CASRQASTDTQYF
TGTGCCAGTAGACAAGCTAGCACAGATACGCAGTATTTT
>14|TRBV6-5|TRBJ1-2|.|.
CASSNYRANYGYTF
TGTGCCAGCAGCAATTACAGAGCTAACTATGGCTACACCTTC
>15|TRBV6-5|TRBJ2-3|.|.
CASSYQASVADTQYF
TGTGCCAGCAGTTACCAAGCTAGCGTGGCAGATACGCAGTATTTT
>12|TRBV7-6|TRBJ1-3|.|.
CASSLDGNTIYF
TGTGCCAGCAGCTTAGACGGAAACACCATATATTTT
>13|TRBV18|TRBJ2-5|.|.
CASSPGGQETQYF
TGTGCCAGCTCACCAGGGGGCCAAGAGACCCAGTACTTC
>14|TRBV2|TRBJ1-5|.|.
CASSESAGDQPQHF
TGTGCCAGCAGTGAATCGGCAGGGGATCAGCCCCAGCATTTT
>15|TRBV7-2|TRBJ1-1|.|.
CASSLVMTENTEAFF
TGTGCCAGCAGCTTAGTTATGACAGAGAACACTGAAGCTTTCTTT
>16|TRBV4-2|TRBJ2-3|.|TRBD2
CASSPQRGGLSDTQYF
TGTGCCAGCAGCCCCCAGCGGGGGGGCCTCTCAGATACGCAGTATTTT
>16|TRBV7-2|TRBJ2-3|once|.
CASSPPIGVGTDTQYF
TGTGCCAGCAGCCCCCCTATTGGGGTCGGCACAGATACGCAGTATTTT
>19|TRBV3-1/TRBV3-2|TRBJ1-6|.|.
CASSQVGQLGGSYNSPLHF
TGTGCCAGCAGCCAAGTAGGACAGCTCGGGGGCTCCTATAATTCACCCCTCCACTTT
>15|TRBV7-3|TRBJ2-1|.|.
CASSFGRGPYNEQFF
TGTGCCAGCAGCTTCGGTCGGGGGCCCTACAATGAGCAGTTCTTC
>11|TRBV12-3/TRBV12-4|TRBJ2-1|.|.
CASSQGGEQFF
TGTGCCAGCAGTCAAGGGGGTGAGCAGTTCTTC
>13|TRBV10-1|TRBJ2-5|.|.
CASSPGHQETQYF
TGCGCCAGCAGTCCAGGGCACCAAGAGACCCAGTACTTC
>16|TRBV19|TRBJ1-1|few|.
CASTPFAAGVDTEAFF
TGTGCCAGTACCCCCTTCGCGGCGGGGGTGGACACTGAAGCTTTCTTT
>15|TRBV6-5|TRBJ1-2|.|.
CASSLGQSYLYGYTF
TGTGCCAGCAGTCTCGGACAGTCCTACCTCTATGGCTACACCTTC
>16|TRBV7-8|TRBJ2-1|.|TRBD1
CASSFPDRAGHNEQFF
TGTGCCAGCAGCTTCCCGGACAGGGCCGGGCACAATGAGCAGTTCTTC
>16|TRBV2|TRBJ2-1|.|TRBD2
CASSTLRTSGKDEQFF
TGTGCCAGCAGTACACTCCGGACTAGCGGGAAGGACGAGCAGTTCTTC
>13|TRBV7-2|TRBJ2-5|once|.
CASSLGVTETQYF
TGTGCCAGCAGCTTAGGGGTGACAGAGACCCAGTACTTC
>16|TRBV11-3|TRBJ2-3|.|.
CASSPGGDRGTDTQYF
TGTGCCAGCAGCCCGGGGGGGGACAGGGGCACAGATACGCAGTATTTT
>14|TRBV3-1/TRBV3-2|TRBJ1-5|few|.
CASSQRGREQPQHF
TGTGCCAGCAGCCAGAGGGGAAGGGAGCAGCCCCAGCATTTT
>12|TRBV6-2/TRBV6-3|TRBJ1-1|.|.
CASSSGNTEAFF
TGTGCCAGCAGCTCCGGGAACACTGAAGCTTTCTTT
>15|TRBV9|TRBJ1-3|.|TRBD1
CASSVGQLSGNTIYF
TGTGCCAGCAGCGTGGGACAGCTCTCTGGAAACACCATATATTTT
>13|TRBV5-1|TRBJ2-7|.|.
CASSWGPSYEQYF
TGCGCCAGCAGCTGGGGGCCCTCCTACGAGCAGTACTTC
>12|TRBV9|TRBJ1-1|.|.
CASSTQGEPAFF
TGTGCCAGCAGCACCCAAGGGGAGCCAGCTTTCTTT
>15|TRBV10-3|TRBJ2-1|few|.
CAISEGGPSYNEQFF
TGTGCCATCAGTGAGGGGGGTCCCTCCTACAATGAGCAGTTCTTC
>13|TRBV6-5|TRBJ2-7|.|.
CAGESLATNEQYF
TGTGCCGGAGAGTCGCTAGCAACGAACGAGCAGTACTTC
>14|TRBV6-5|TRBJ1-4|.|TRBD1
CASNQQGSNEKLFF
TGTGCCAGCAACCAACAGGGGTCTAATGAAAAACTGTTTTTT
>15|TRBV28|TRBJ1-5|.|.
CASSLDRPFRQPQHF
TGTGCCAGCAGTTTAGACAGGCCTTTCAGACAGCCCCAGCATTTT
>17|TRBV9|TRBJ1-3|.|TRBD1
CASGAPRDSRSGNTIYF
TGTGCCAGCGGAGCACCTAGGGACAGCCGGTCTGGAAACACCATATATTTT
>15|TRBV6-1|TRBJ1-5|.|.
CASSEGDKGNQPQHF
TGTGCCAGCAGTGAAGGAGACAAAGGCAATCAGCCCCAGCATTTT
>15|TRBV6-5|TRBJ2-7|.|.
CASSLGLSITYEQYF
TGTGCCAGCAGTCTAGGGCTCTCTATCACCTACGAGCAGTACTTC
>15|TRBV11-2|TRBJ1-2|.|TRBD1
CASSLGTGTFYGYTF
TGTGCCAGCAGCTTGGGGACAGGGACCTTCTATGGCTACACCTTC
>14|TRBV24-1|TRBJ1-1|few|.
CATPNPPGTPRAFF
TGTGCCACCCCTAACCCTCCGGGGACACCAAGGGCTTTCTTT
>20|TRBV6-7|TRBJ1-3|.|.
CASSYSDVLLSFYSGNTIYF
TGTGCCAGCAGTTACTCGGACGTCCTACTATCTTTCTACTCTGGAAACACCATATATTTT
>12|TRBV6-1|TRBJ2-7|.|.
CASSEVEYEQYF
TGTGCCAGCAGTGAGGTAGAGTACGAGCAGTACTTC
>15|TRBV11-3|TRBJ2-7|once|.
CASSPGTGGPYEQYF
TGTGCCAGCAGCCCTGGGACCGGGGGGCCCTACGAGCAGTACTTC
>14|TRBV9|TRBJ2-3|.|.
CASSLQGSTDTQYF
TGTGCCAGCAGCCTACAAGGCAGCACAGATACGCAGTATTTT
>13|TRBV5-1|TRBJ1-1|.|.
CASSLDPNTEAFF
TGCGCCAGCAGCTTGGACCCGAACACTGAAGCTTTCTTT
>17|TRBV27|TRBJ2-3|.|TRBD2
CASSLWGLAGGGDTQYF
TGTGCCAGCAGTTTATGGGGACTAGCGGGGGGAGGAGATACGCAGTATTTT
>17|TRBV5-4|TRBJ2-1|.|.
CASSFGSPSRSYNEQFF
TGTGCCAGCAGTTTCGGTTCCCCTAGCCGCTCCTACAATGAGCAGTTCTTC
>13|TRBV12-3/TRBV12-4|TRBJ2-7|once|TRBD2
CASSSVAGGLEYF
TGTGCCAGCAGTTCCGTAGCGGGGGGCCTTGAGTACTTC
>13|TRBV30|TRBJ1-6|.|.
CACGWGLDSPLHF
TGTGCCTGTGGGTGGGGTCTGGATTCACCCCTCCACTTT
>15|TRBV27|TRBJ2-3|.|.
CASSLGQPGTDTQYF
TGTGCCAGCAGTTTAGGCCAACCTGGCACAGATACGCAGTATTTT
>15|TRBV19|TRBJ2-7|.|.
CASSISARSAYEQYF
TGTGCCAGTAGTATTAGTGCACGGTCGGCCTACGAGCAGTACTTC
>16|TRBV9|TRBJ2-7|.|TRBD2
CASSVEPAGESYEQYF
TGTGCCAGCAGCGTAGAACCAGCGGGGGAGTCCTACGAGCAGTACTTC
>15|TRBV5-4|TRBJ2-5|.|TRBD2
CASSWGTSGQETQYF
TGTGCCAGCAGCTGGGGGACTAGCGGGCAAGAGACCCAGTACTTC
>15|TRBV7-9|TRBJ1-1|once|TRBD1
CASSSDQGQGVSAFF
TGTGCCAGCAGCTCCGACCAGGGACAGGGTGTATCAGCTTTCTTT
>17|TRBV6-1|TRBJ1-1|.|.
CASSEGEPGTLNTEAFF
TGTGCCAGCAGTGAGGGGGAACCCGGGACGTTGAACACTGAAGCTTTCTTT
>14|TRBV30|TRBJ1-1|.|.
CAWIPILLEAEAFF
TGTGCCTGGATTCCTATTCTCTTGGAGGCTGAAGCTTTCTTT
>13|TRBV19|TRBJ1-1|.|.
CASSLGPNTEAFF
TGTGCCAGTAGTCTTGGCCCGAACACTGAAGCTTTCTTT
>14|TRBV2|TRBJ1-6|.|.
CASSERQGRSPLHF
TGTGCCAGCAGTGAACGCCAGGGGAGGTCACCCCTCCACTTT